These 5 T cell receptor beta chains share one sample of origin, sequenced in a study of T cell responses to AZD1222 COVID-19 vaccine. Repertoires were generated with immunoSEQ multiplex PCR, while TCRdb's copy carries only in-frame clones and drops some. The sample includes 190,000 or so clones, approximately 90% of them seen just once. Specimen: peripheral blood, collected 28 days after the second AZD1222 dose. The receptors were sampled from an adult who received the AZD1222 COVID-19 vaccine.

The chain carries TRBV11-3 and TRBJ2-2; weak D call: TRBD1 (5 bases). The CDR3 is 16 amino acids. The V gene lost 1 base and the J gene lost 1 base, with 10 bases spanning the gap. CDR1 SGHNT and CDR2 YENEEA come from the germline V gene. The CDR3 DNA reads TGTGCCAGCAGCTTAGGCGCCCAGGGGAACACCGGGGAGCTGTTTTTT. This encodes CASSLGAQGNTGELFF.

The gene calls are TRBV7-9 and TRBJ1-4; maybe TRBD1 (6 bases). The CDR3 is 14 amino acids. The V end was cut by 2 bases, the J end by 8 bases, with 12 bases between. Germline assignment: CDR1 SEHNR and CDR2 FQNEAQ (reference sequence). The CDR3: CASSLSRGQEKLFF. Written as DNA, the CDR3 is TGTGCCAGCAGCTTAAGCAGGGGTCAAGAAAAACTGTTTTTT.

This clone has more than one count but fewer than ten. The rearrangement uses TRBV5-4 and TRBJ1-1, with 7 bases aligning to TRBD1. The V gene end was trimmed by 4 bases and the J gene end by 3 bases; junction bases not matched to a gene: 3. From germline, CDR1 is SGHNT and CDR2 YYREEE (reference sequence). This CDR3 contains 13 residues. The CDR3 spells CASSRDSYTEAFF. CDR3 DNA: TGTGCCAGCAGCCGGGACAGCTACACTGAAGCTTTCTTT.

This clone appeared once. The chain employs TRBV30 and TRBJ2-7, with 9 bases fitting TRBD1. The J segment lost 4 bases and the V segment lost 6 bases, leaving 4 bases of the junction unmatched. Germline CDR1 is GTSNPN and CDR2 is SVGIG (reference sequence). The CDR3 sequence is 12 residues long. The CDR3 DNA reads TGTGCCTGCCAGGGACAGGGTTACGAGCAGTACTTC. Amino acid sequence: CACQGQGYEQYF.

DNA of the CDR3: TGTGCCTGGAGGCGGGGGGGGACTGAAGCTTTCTTT. It is translated as CAWRRGGTEAFF. V gene TRBV30 combines with J gene TRBJ1-1; possible D gene TRBD1, 5 bases. The germline gives CDR1 GTSNPN, CDR2 SVGIG (reference sequence). CDR3 length equals 12 residues. The V gene lost 3 bases and the J gene lost 5 bases, with 10 bases spanning the gap.